Only a few counts were recorded for the clone carrying this TCR beta chain. Antigen: not known. MiXCR, run by TCRdb on the 5' RACE reads, gives a single entry per CDR3 protein. The table records 300,000 or so distinct CDR3 sequences, 10% to 15% of them present only once. These data come from a study of T cells after yellow fever vaccination. Findings of the study overall: Compared with primary, the secondary response was weaker and peaked at day 5, not 15. Most clones from primary vaccination resurfaced after the booster (about 95% CD4, 88% CD8).

CDR3 length: 15 amino acids. Germline CDR1 and CDR2: SGHNT and YYREEE (reference sequence). V was pared by 1 base and J by 6 bases, with 8 bases of the junction left unmatched. This TCR came from a young man who received the YFV17D yellow fever vaccine. J is TRBJ2-3 and V is TRBV5-4; 7 bases are shared with TRBD2. This material consisted of CD4+ T cells sorted from PBMCs, taken 45 days after the yellow fever booster vaccination. This chain's CDR3 is CASSLTGGLPDTQYF. The CDR3 DNA sequence: TGTGCCAGCAGCTTGACGGGAGGCCTTCCCGATACGCAGTATTTT.